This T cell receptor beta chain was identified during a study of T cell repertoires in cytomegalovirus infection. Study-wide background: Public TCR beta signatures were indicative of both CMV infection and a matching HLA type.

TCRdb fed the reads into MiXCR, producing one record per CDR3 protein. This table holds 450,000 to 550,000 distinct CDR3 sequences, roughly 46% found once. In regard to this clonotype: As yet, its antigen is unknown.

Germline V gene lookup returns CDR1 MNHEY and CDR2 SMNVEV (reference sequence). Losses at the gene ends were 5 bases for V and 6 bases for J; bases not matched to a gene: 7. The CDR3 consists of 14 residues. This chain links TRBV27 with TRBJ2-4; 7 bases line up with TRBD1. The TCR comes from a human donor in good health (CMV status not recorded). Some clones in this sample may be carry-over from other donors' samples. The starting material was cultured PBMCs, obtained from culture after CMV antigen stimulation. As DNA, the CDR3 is TGTGCCAGCAGTAAACAGGGGCTGGGAAACATTCAGTACTTC. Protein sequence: CASSKQGLGNIQYF.